The 7 T cell receptor beta chains below were found in one sample sequenced in a study of T-cell memory formation after mild COVID-19 (dated by TCRdb to the early 2020s). The method was 5' RACE. TCRdb shows the sequencer as Illumina NovaSeq 6000. TCRdb took the public reads, trimmed them with fastp at Q25, ran MiXCR for clone calling and kept in-frame beta chains. Each entry merges the rows of one CDR3 protein and shows their most common DNA and genes. The sample includes 180,000 or so distinct CDR3 sequences, with around 10% observed a single time. The ten largest clones capture roughly 3.8% of the sample. The sample consisted of PBMCs or a T cell subset sorted from them (not recorded which). These receptor sequences come from a man aged 18 to 29 who had mild COVID-19 (a few samples of this study predate the infection). The sample titles of this study are shuffled in the database, so cell type and time point are left out; the donor was told from shared clones.

The V call is TRBV29-1, the J call TRBJ2-3; the match to TRBD1 covers 7 bases. This CDR3 is 13 amino acids long. V gave up 4 bases and J gave up 4 bases; unmatched junction bases: 5. Germline-derived CDR1 and CDR2 are SQVTM and ANQGSEA. CDR3 DNA: TGCAGCGTTGCCGCCCAGGGGGCAGATACGCAGTATTTT. It translates to CSVAAQGADTQYF.

This clonotype was detected many times. The chain carries TRBV7-2 and TRBJ1-1; D is unresolved. The CDR3 consists of 13 residues. Per the germline V gene, CDR1 is SGHTA and CDR2 is FQGNSA. The V end was cut by 3 bases, the J end by 0 bases, with 5 bases between. The CDR3 nucleotides read TGTGCCAGCAGCTTCCTCGTGAACACTGAAGCTTTCTTT. Amino acid sequence: CASSFLVNTEAFF.

The chain recombines TRBV7-2 with TRBJ2-1; 11 bases fit TRBD1. The CDR3 is 14 residues long. Trimming cost V 4 bases and J 12 bases; bases outside gene matches: 8. From germline, CDR1 is SGHTA and CDR2 FQGNSA. In DNA, the CDR3 is TGTGCCAGCAGCTCGGACAGGGGGCAGATCAGGCAGTTCTTC. Protein sequence: CASSSDRGQIRQFF.

This clonotype was observed many times. In nucleotides, the CDR3 is TGTGCCACCAGCACCCCGGGTGGAGGAACTGGGGCCAACGTCCTGACTTTC. Amino acids: CATSTPGGGTGANVLTF. V usage is TRBV15 and J usage is TRBJ2-6, with D possibly being TRBD2 (5 bases). The CDR3 spans 17 residues. The germline V gene encodes CDR1 LNHNV and CDR2 YYDKDF (reference sequence). V gave up 4 bases and J gave up 2 bases, with 15 bases separating them. Full variable domain (remainder filled in from reference TRBV15 and TRBJ2-6): DAMVIQNPRYQVTQFGKPVTLSCSQTLNHNVMYWYQQKSSQAPKLLFHYYDKDFNNEADTPDNFQSRRPNTSFCFLDIRSPGLGDTAMYLCATSTPGGGTGANVLTFGAGSRLTVL.

The rearrangement joins TRBV7-2 to TRBJ2-1; 9 bases map to TRBD1. The V segment lost 0 bases and the J segment 5 bases; nucleotides outside the gene matches: 5. This CDR3 has 16 amino acids. The germline V gene has CDR1 SGHTA and CDR2 FQGNSA. CDR3 in DNA: TGTGCCAGCAGCTTAGCGGGACAGGGTACCAACAATGAGCAGTTCTTC. Protein product: CASSLAGQGTNNEQFF.

This chain links TRBV4-1 with TRBJ2-5; 15 nucleotides match TRBD2. CDR1 and CDR2 (germline): MGHRA, YSYEKL. Unmatched junction bases numbered 10, after V lost 1 base and J lost 1 base. The CDR3 length is 20 residues. CDR3 region: CASSQAFGLAGGSFQETQYF. The CDR3 nucleotides read TGCGCCAGCAGCCAAGCGTTTGGACTAGCGGGGGGGTCCTTCCAAGAGACCCAGTACTTC.

The V call is TRBV2, the J call TRBJ2-3; D not certain. The CDR3 loop spans 14 amino acids. Trimming pared 6 bases from V and 5 bases from J, leaving 15 bases between. Germline lookup yields CDR1 SNHLY and CDR2 FYNNEI. The DNA for the CDR3 is TGTGCCAGCAGCGGAGAAACCGGTGGAGATACGCAGTATTTT. Translated, it gives CASSGETGGDTQYF.